The clone carrying this T cell receptor beta chain appeared a few times. The antigen remains unidentified. The germline gives CDR1 SGHRS, CDR2 YFSETQ. V lost 0 bases and J lost 6, with 13 bases in between. This CDR3 is built from 15 residues. The sample originates from a study of T cells in localized non-small cell lung cancer. Study-wide results and caveats: Appearances in adjacent lung were noted for a median 57 of the top 100 tumor clones.

Here immunoSEQ multiplex PCR was the method, and the copy in TCRdb shows in-frame clones only, minus some. The repertoire consists of about 33,000 clones, with around 90% occurring once and the leading ten covering less than 20%. The source is a man aged 35-69 years with stage III lung adenocarcinoma. This chain links TRBV5-1 with TRBJ1-5; D not certain. This material consisted of peripheral blood mononuclear cells, taken before any cancer treatment. The CDR3 is CASSLAAGLGQPQHF. The CDR3 DNA reads TGCGCCAGCAGCTTGGCTGCGGGGTTGGGTCAGCCCCAGCATTTT.